Following are 12 T cell receptor beta chains from one sample sequenced in a study of T cells after posttransplantation cyclophosphamide. Some clones are missing from TCRdb's copy, which holds only in-frame ones; the method was immunoSEQ multiplex PCR. Listed for the sample are 20,000 to 30,000 clones, none seen a single time. Material: PBMCs. The source of these receptors is a woman between 45 and 65 years old in good health, CMV-negative, and a related stem cell transplant donor.

This clone has ten or more counts. This sequence joins TRBV5-1 and TRBJ2-2, with 7 positions matching TRBD2. Trimming at V came to 5 bases and at J to 7 bases, leaving 14 bases not matched to a gene. The CDR3 runs to 16 residues. The germline V gene encodes CDR1 SGHRS and CDR2 YFSETQ. In DNA form, the CDR3 reads TGCGCCAGCAGTCGAAAGGGGAGCGGGGAAGGCGGGGAGCTGTTTTTT. Its translation is CASSRKGSGEGGELFF.

Ten or more counts support this clone. The chain recombines TRBV5-4 with TRBJ1-2, with TRBD1 identical over 7 bases. Germline CDR1 is SGHNT and CDR2 is YYREEE (reference sequence). V shed 3 bases and J 7 bases; nucleotides not matched to a gene: 18. This CDR3 is built from 17 residues. CDR3 sequence reads: CASSSETGPFNYLGYTF. The CDR3 bases are TGTGCCAGCAGCTCGGAGACAGGGCCGTTCAACTACCTTGGCTACACCTTC.

Many counts were recorded for this clone. The V and J genes are TRBV7-3 and TRBJ1-1; weak D call: TRBD1 (5 bases). V lost 0 bases, J lost 1 base, and 12 bases lay in between. The germline V gene encodes CDR1 SGHTA and CDR2 FQGTGA. The CDR3 sequence is 16 residues long. In DNA, the CDR3 is TGTGCCAGCAGCTTAACAGGTCCCAGGGCGAACACTGAAGCTTTCTTT. Translating it yields CASSLTGPRANTEAFF.

This clone was observed a handful of times. The chain employs TRBV6-6 and TRBJ1-2, with 9 positions matching TRBD1. Trimming took 5 bases from V and 9 from J; bases not matched to a gene: 10. Germline V gene data show CDR1 as MNHNY and CDR2 as SVGAGI (reference sequence). This CDR3 spans 14 amino acids. The CDR3 nucleotides are TGTGCCAGCAGTCCGGGGACAGGGTCACGGAGCTACACCTTC. Amino acid sequence: CASSPGTGSRSYTF.

This clone was picked up many times. The chain recombines TRBV4-2 with TRBJ2-5, with D uncertain. In germline, CDR1 is LGHNA, CDR2 YNFKEQ. The CDR3 extends over 15 amino acids. V shed 3 bases and J shed 8 bases, with 19 bases lying between them. This chain's CDR3 is CASSQAPTLGYTQYF. In DNA form, the CDR3 reads TGTGCCAGCAGCCAGGCCCCAACTCTAGGTTACACCCAGTACTTC.

This clone was seen many times. The chain links TRBV18 to TRBJ2-7; 13 nucleotides agree with TRBD2. Germline CDR1 reads KGHSH; CDR2 reads LQKENI. This CDR3 spans 15 amino acids. The V and J ends lost 3 bases and 3 bases, in that order; junction bases with no gene match: 2. The chain's CDR3 is CASSPGLAGIYEQYF. The CDR3, as DNA: TGTGCCAGCTCACCGGGACTAGCGGGGATCTACGAGCAGTACTTC.

This clone has ten or more counts. V gene TRBV11-2 combines with J gene TRBJ2-7; D is possibly TRBD2 (6 bases). The V end lost 1 base, the J end lost 3 bases, and 10 bases lay between the germline ends. Germline V gene lookup returns CDR1 SGHAT and CDR2 FQNNGV. This CDR3 is built from 14 residues. The CDR3 nucleotides are TGTGCCAGCAGCTTAGGGGAGGCTCTCTACGAGCAGTACTTC. This translates into CASSLGEALYEQYF.

This clone was counted many times. The chain couples TRBV7-2 to TRBJ2-1, with a possible D match to TRBD2 (5 bases). Trimming took off 9 bases at V and 6 bases at J, with 18 bases between the two ends. The CDR3 length is 14 residues. Germline V CDR1 and CDR2: SGHTA, FQGNSA. CDR3 sequence reads: CARRRAYSINEQFF. The DNA for the CDR3 is TGTGCCAGGAGGCGGGCGTATTCGATCAATGAGCAGTTCTTC.

This clone was seen many times. V usage is TRBV7-9 and J usage is TRBJ1-2; the D gene is possibly TRBD1 (5 bases). CDR1 and CDR2 (germline): SEHNR, FQNEAQ (reference sequence). With 5 bases removed from V and 3 bases from J, the gap between germline ends came to 10 bases. This CDR3 has 13 residues. The CDR3 is CASSPSGYYGYTF. Written as DNA, the CDR3 is TGTGCCAGCAGCCCCTCAGGGTACTATGGCTACACCTTC.

This clone was detected many times. The V gene is TRBV28, the J gene TRBJ1-1, with 8 bases identical to TRBD1. The J segment lost 3 bases and the V segment lost 3 bases, leaving 6 bases of the junction unmatched. Germline CDR1 and CDR2: MDHEN and SYDVKM. This CDR3 region has 15 residues. CDR3 sequence: CASSFNRGSYTEAFF. In nucleotides, the CDR3 is TGTGCCAGCAGTTTTAACAGGGGGTCGTACACTGAAGCTTTCTTT.

This clone was counted ten times or more. The chain employs TRBV28 and TRBJ1-5; weak D call: TRBD1 (6 bases). Trimming took 5 bases from V and 5 from J, leaving 16 bases between them. Germline V lookup: CDR1 MDHEN, CDR2 SYDVKM. This CDR3 comprises 15 residues. The CDR3 here is CASSVPQGRDQPQHF. CDR3 sequence (DNA): TGTGCCAGCAGTGTACCACAGGGACGGGATCAGCCCCAGCATTTT.

There are many counts of this clone. The genes are TRBV10-3 and TRBJ2-3, with TRBD1 matching 7 bases. From germline, CDR1 is ENHRY and CDR2 SYGVKD. CDR3 length: 15 residues. Losses at the gene ends were 7 bases for V and 0 bases for J; bases not matched to a gene: 7. CDR3 in amino acids: CAINHRGASTDTQYF. DNA of the CDR3: TGTGCCATCAATCACAGGGGTGCCAGCACAGATACGCAGTATTTT.